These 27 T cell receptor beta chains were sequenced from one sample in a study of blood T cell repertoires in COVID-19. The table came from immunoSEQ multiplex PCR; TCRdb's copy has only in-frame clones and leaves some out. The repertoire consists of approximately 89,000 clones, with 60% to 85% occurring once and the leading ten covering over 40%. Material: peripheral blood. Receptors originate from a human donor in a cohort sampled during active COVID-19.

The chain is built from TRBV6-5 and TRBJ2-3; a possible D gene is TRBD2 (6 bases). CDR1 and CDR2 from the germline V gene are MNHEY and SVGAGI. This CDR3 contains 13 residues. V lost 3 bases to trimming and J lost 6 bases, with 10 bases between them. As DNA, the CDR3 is TGTGCCAGCAGTTATGGTCGGGGGGATACGCAGTATTTT. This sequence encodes CASSYGRGDTQYF.

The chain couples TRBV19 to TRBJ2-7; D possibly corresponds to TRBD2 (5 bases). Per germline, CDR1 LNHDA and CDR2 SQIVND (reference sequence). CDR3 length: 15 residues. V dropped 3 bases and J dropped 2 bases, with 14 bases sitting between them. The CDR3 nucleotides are TGTGCCAGTAGTATGGTCTTGGGAGAGCCCTACGAGCAGTACTTC. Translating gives CASSMVLGEPYEQYF.

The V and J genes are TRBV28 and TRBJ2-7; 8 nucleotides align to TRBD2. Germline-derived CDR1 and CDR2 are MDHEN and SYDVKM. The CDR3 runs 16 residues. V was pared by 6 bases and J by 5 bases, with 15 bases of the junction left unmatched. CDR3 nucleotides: TGTGCCAGCAGCCGTCAGAGGTCTAGCGGGTCGAACGAGCAGTACTTC. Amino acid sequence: CASSRQRSSGSNEQYF.

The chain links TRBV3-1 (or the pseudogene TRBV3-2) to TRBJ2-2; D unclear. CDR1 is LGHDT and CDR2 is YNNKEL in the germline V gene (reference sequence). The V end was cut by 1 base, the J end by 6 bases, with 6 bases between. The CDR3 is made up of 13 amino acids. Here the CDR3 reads CASSQGSSGELFF. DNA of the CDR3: TGTGCCAGCAGCCAAGGCAGTTCCGGGGAGCTGTTTTTT.

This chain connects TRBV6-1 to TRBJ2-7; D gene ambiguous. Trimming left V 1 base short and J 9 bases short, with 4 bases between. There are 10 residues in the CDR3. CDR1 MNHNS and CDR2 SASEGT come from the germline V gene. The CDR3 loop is CASSEVSQYF. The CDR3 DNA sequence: TGTGCCAGCAGTGAAGTATCGCAGTACTTC.

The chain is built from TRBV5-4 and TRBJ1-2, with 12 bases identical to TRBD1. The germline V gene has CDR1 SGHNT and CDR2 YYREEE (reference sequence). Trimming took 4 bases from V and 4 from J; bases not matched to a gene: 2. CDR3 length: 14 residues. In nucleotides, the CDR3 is TGTGCCAGCAGCCCGGGACAGGGGGCCTATGGCTACACCTTC. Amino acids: CASSPGQGAYGYTF.

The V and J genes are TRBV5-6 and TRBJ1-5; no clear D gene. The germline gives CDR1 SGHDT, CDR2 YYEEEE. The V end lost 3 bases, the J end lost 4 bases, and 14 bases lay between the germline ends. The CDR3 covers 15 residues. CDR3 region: CASSSSGGFNQPQHF. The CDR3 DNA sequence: TGTGCCAGCAGCTCGTCAGGCGGGTTTAATCAGCCCCAGCATTTT.

CDR3 region: CASRGTGLSEAFF. Written as DNA, the CDR3 is TGTGCCAGCAGGGGGACAGGGCTTTCTGAAGCTTTCTTT. The J gene is TRBJ1-1, the V gene TRBV2; 9 bases line up with TRBD1. The length of the CDR3 is 13 residues. Germline-derived CDR1 and CDR2 are SNHLY and FYNNEI. J lost 6 bases, V lost 6 bases, and 5 bases had no gene match.

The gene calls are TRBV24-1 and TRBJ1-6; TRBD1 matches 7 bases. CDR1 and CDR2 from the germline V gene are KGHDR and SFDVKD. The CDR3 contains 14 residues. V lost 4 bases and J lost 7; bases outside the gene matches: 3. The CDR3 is CATSEMGQNSPLHF. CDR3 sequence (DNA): TGTGCCACCAGTGAAATGGGACAGAATTCACCCCTCCACTTT.

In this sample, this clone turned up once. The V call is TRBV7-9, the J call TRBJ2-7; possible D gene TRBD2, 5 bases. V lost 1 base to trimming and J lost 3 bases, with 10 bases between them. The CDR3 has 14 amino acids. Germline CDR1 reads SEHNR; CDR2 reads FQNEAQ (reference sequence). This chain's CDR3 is CASSLGRGNYEQYF. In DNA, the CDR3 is TGTGCCAGCAGCTTAGGACGGGGTAACTACGAGCAGTACTTC.

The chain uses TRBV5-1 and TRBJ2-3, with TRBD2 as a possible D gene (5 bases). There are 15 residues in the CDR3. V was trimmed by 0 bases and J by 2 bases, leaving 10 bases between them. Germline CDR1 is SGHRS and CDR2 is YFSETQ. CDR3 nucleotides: TGCGCCAGCAGCTTGGACGGGGTTTACACAGATACGCAGTATTTT. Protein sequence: CASSLDGVYTDTQYF. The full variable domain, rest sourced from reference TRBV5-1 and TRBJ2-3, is KAGVTQTPRYLIKTRGQQVTLSCSPISGHRSVSWYQQTPGQGLQFLFEYFSETQRNKGNFPGRFSGRQFSNSRSEMNVSTLELGDSALYLCASSLDGVYTDTQYFGPGTRLTVL.

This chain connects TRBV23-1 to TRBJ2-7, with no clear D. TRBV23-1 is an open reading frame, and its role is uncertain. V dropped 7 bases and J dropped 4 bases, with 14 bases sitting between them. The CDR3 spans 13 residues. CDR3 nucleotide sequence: TGCGCCAGCACCGCAGGCCGGCAGTACGAGCAGTACTTC. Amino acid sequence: CASTAGRQYEQYF.

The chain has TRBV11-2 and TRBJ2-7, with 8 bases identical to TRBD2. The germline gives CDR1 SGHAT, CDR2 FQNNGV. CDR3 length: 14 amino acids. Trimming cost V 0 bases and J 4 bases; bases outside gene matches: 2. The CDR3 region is CASSLDGLAYEQYF. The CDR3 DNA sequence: TGTGCCAGCAGCTTAGACGGACTAGCTTACGAGCAGTACTTC.

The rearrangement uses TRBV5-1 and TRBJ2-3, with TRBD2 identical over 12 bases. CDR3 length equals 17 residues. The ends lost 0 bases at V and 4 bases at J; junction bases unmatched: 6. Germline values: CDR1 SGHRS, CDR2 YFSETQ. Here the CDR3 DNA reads TGCGCCAGCAGCTTGGATAATCTAGCGGGAGGGGCAGATACGCAGTATTTT. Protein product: CASSLDNLAGGADTQYF.

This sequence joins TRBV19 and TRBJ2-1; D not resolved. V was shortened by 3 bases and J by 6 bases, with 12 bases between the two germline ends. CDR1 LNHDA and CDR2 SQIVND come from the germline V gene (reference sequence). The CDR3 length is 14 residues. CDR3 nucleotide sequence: TGTGCCAGTAGTATCGCTTCTAGTCGCAATGAGCAGTTCTTC. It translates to CASSIASSRNEQFF.

In DNA form, the CDR3 reads TGCGCCAGCAGCCCGGGGGATAGCAATCAGCCCCAGCATTTT. Amino acid sequence: CASSPGDSNQPQHF. The chain is built from TRBV5-1 and TRBJ1-5; a possible D gene is TRBD1 (5 bases). CDR3 size: 14 residues. Germline CDR1 SGHRS, CDR2 YFSETQ. The V end was cut by 4 bases, the J end by 0 bases, with 8 bases between. The full variable domain, rest sourced from reference TRBV5-1 and TRBJ1-5, is KAGVTQTPRYLIKTRGQQVTLSCSPISGHRSVSWYQQTPGQGLQFLFEYFSETQRNKGNFPGRFSGRQFSNSRSEMNVSTLELGDSALYLCASSPGDSNQPQHFGDGTRLSIL.

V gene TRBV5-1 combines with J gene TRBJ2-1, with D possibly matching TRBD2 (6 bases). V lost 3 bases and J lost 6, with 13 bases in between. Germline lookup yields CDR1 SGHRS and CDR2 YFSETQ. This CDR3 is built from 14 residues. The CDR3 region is CASSWTILGNEQFF. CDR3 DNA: TGCGCCAGCAGCTGGACTATCCTCGGCAATGAGCAGTTCTTC.

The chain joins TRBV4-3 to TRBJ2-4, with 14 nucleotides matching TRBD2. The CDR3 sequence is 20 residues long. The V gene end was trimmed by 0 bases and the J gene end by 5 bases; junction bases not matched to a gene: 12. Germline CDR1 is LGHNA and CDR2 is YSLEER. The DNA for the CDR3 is TGCGCCAGCAGCCAAGAGGGACTAGCGGGAGTTTACGGTCCCCAAAACATTCAGTACTTC. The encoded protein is CASSQEGLAGVYGPQNIQYF.

The CDR3 region has the DNA TGCAGCGTTGAGGCCAAGACAGGGGTCTCCTACGAGCAGTACTTC. This encodes CSVEAKTGVSYEQYF. This chain connects TRBV29-1 to TRBJ2-7; 8 nucleotides agree with TRBD1. The CDR3 is 15 residues long. Unmatched junction bases numbered 7, after V lost 3 bases and J lost 0 bases. CDR1 SQVTM and CDR2 ANQGSEA come from the germline V gene.

The CDR3 loop is CSVLILTGELFF. DNA for the CDR3: TGCAGCGTTTTAATCTTGACCGGGGAGCTGTTTTTT. V usage is TRBV29-1 and J usage is TRBJ2-2; D gene ambiguous. In germline, CDR1 is SQVTM, CDR2 ANQGSEA. The CDR3 runs to 12 residues. The V end lost 5 bases, the J end lost 5 bases, and 9 bases lay between the germline ends.

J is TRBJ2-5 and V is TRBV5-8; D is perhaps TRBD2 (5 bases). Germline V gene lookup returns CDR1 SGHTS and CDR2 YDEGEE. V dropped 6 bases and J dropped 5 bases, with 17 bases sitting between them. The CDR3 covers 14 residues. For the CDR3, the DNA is TGTGCCAGCACCCTCGGGGATGCGCGGGAGACCCAGTACTTC. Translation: CASTLGDARETQYF.

The CDR3 nucleotides read TGTGCCAGCTCCATTCACTCCCGGGTCTCTATTAGAATCAATCAGCCCCAGCATTTT. It is translated as CASSIHSRVSIRINQPQHF. The chain links TRBV28 to TRBJ1-5; D ambiguous. Germline V lookup: CDR1 MDHEN, CDR2 SYDVKM. The V end lost 8 bases, the J end lost 3 bases, and 29 bases lay between the germline ends. This CDR3 has 19 residues. Based on the CDR3 plus reference TRBV28 and TRBJ1-5, the full variable domain is DVKVTQSSRYLVKRTGEKVFLECVQDMDHENMFWYRQDPGLGLRLIYFSYDVKMKEKGDIPEGYSVSREKKERFSLILESASTNQTSMYLCASSIHSRVSIRINQPQHFGDGTRLSIL.

CDR3 DNA: TGTGCCAGCAGCCCTCTAGCGGGTTACAATGAGCAGTTCTTC. Its translation: CASSPLAGYNEQFF. V is TRBV7-2 and J is TRBJ2-1; 8 positions match TRBD2. This CDR3 spans 14 amino acids. The ends lost 5 bases at V and 4 bases at J; junction bases unmatched: 4. From germline, CDR1 is SGHTA and CDR2 FQGNSA.

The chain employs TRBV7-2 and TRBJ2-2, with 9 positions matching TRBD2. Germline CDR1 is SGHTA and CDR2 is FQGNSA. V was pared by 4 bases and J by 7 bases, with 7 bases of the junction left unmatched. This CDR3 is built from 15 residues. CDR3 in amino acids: CASSSWTSVGGELFF. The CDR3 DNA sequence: TGTGCCAGCAGCTCTTGGACTAGCGTGGGCGGGGAGCTGTTTTTT.

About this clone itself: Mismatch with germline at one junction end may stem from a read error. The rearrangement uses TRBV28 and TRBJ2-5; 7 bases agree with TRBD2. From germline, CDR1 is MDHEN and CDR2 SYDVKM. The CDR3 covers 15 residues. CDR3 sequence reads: CAAGGEGAGQETQYF. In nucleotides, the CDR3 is TGCGCCGCGGGCGGGGAGGGAGCGGGGCAAGAGACCCAGTACTTC.

The CDR3 spells CASSLGHPRGNQPQHF. The CDR3 DNA follows: TGTGCCAGCAGCCTGGGACATCCTCGCGGCAATCAGCCCCAGCATTTT. V usage is TRBV3-1 (or the pseudogene TRBV3-2) and J usage is TRBJ1-5; D might be TRBD1 (6 bases). CDR1 LGHDT and CDR2 YNNKEL come from the germline V gene (reference sequence). The V and J ends lost 4 bases and 2 bases respectively, with 15 bases between them. The CDR3 extends over 16 amino acids.

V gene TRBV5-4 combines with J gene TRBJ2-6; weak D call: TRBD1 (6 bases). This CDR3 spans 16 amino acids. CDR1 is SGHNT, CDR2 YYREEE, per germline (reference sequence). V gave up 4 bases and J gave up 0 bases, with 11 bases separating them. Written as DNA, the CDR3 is TGTGCCAGCAGCCTCGACAGGCCCTCTGGGGCCAACGTCCTGACTTTC. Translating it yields CASSLDRPSGANVLTF. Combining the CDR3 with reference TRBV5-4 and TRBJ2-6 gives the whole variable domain ETGVTQSPTHLIKTRGQQVTLRCSSQSGHNTVSWYQQALGQGPQFIFQYYREEENGRGNFPPRFSGLQFPNYSSELNVNALELDDSALYLCASSLDRPSGANVLTFGAGSRLTVL.